This TCR beta chain came from a study of OX40 agonist ivuxolimab in advanced cancers. For the study at large: The mean age was approximately 60 years, ranging from about 23 to 79, with 80% to 85% of participants male. Of the participants, roughly 40% had some prior anti-PD-1, anti-PD-L1 or anti-CTLA-4 therapy, which was allowed.

TCRdb's table, derived via immunoSEQ multiplex PCR, lists solely in-frame clones and lacks some. The sample lists over 55,000 clones, around 84% occurring once. The V and J ends lost 3 bases and 2 bases respectively, with 12 bases between them. The CDR3 spans 15 residues. The V gene's germline CDR1 is SGDLS and CDR2 YYNGEE. This sequence joins TRBV9 and TRBJ2-1, with D perhaps TRBD1 (5 bases). The sequence came from an adult with an advanced solid tumor such as melanoma, head and neck, liver or kidney cancer. Sample: CD4+ or CD8+ T cells sorted from blood, taken in a trial of the OX40 agonist ivuxolimab. The CDR3 coding sequence is TGTGCCAGCAGCGCTCAGGGAAGCACCTACAATGAGCAGTTCTTC. Protein sequence: CASSAQGSTYNEQFF.